This TCR beta chain was identified during a study of blood T cells in healthy people across ages. The authors ran a second PCR of about 6 to 11 cycles using a sample-barcoded 5' primer and a J-beta primer mix. Each CDR3 protein gets one entry after TCRdb re-called the 5' RACE reads with MiXCR. The sample carries approximately 400,000 distinct CDR3 sequences, approximately 52% recorded once. Germline V gives CDR1 SNHLY, CDR2 FYNNEI. Trimming cost V 6 bases and J 4 bases, with 9 bases left between them. This CDR3 has 13 residues. Sequencing used blood. The clonotype was recovered from a man aged 60 to 69 in good health. This sequence joins TRBV2 and TRBJ2-2; unclear D gene. The CDR3: CASRLQATGELFF. The CDR3 region has the DNA TGTGCCAGCAGATTGCAAGCCACCGGGGAGCTGTTTTTT.